This TCR beta chain was sequenced in a study of graft-versus-host responses after intestinal transplantation listed by TCRdb under 2021. For the wider study: Recipients received multivisceral, liver-intestinal, or isolated intestinal transplants. Bulk TCR-beta CDR3 sequencing was used to track graft-versus-host and host-versus-graft alloreactive T cell clones in the graft, circulation and bone marrow after intestinal transplantation. The cohort enrolled 20 to 30 intestinal transplant recipients, one of whom was a retransplant, and a few patients without pretransplant specimens were excluded. Donor T cell macrochimerism was defined as a peak of at least 4% donor T cells among recipient peripheral blood mononuclear cells. Alloreactive clones were identified by sequencing pre-transplant mixed lymphocyte reaction products and comparing them with unstimulated pre-transplant donor and recipient T cells. Rather than being sequenced by the commercial service, samples from a few later patients were sequenced in-house on an Illumina MiSeq and processed with MiXCR. Every recipient was given anti-thymocyte globulin induction, then maintenance tacrolimus and steroids for 2 to 3 years. Overall study outcomes, separate from this receptor: In the allografts of patients with donor T cell macrochimerism, GvH to HvG T cell clonal ratios were high. Conclusions were limited by the relatively low number and heterogeneity of intestinal transplant patients. GvH clones turned up in recipient bone marrow, with some appearing earlier in ileal mucosa or blood, a pattern consistent with an intestinal mucosal origin. Peak levels of circulating GvH clones were associated with declines in HvG clones early after transplant.

The meaning of the sample's time point label: cells obtained before transplantation from donor or recipient. CD3+CD4+ and CD3+CD8+ populations were FACS-sorted from unstimulated pre-transplant donor and recipient cells taken from spleen or lymph nodes. Libraries were constructed by the immunoSEQ multiplex PCR assay. In most patients, genomic DNA was isolated using the Qiagen DNeasy Blood and Tissue Kit and sent frozen to Adaptive Biotechnologies for TCR sequencing. For most patients, high-throughput TCR-beta CDR3 sequencing of genomic DNA was performed by Adaptive Biotechnologies. As for the authors' bioinformatics: Adaptive's ImmunoSEQ software supplied the TCR sequencing data for 15 to 20 patients, while MiXCR and VDJtools were used to process a few other patients. To correct CD4 versus CD8 sorting errors, any sequence found in both subsets at a frequency ratio below 5:1 was removed. Because the origin of CDR3 nucleotide sequences shared between donor and recipient could not be assigned, those sequences were removed. At least 2-fold expansion over unstimulated cells and a minimum CFSE-low frequency of 0.002% (template counts) or 0.001% (read counts) were required for clones to be classified as alloreactive. A clone was considered mappable if detected in the sequenced pre-transplant spleen, lymph node, or MLR CFSE-low populations of the donor or recipient. The cumulative frequency of alloreactive clones was calculated as a percentage of all sequences, weighted by copy number. The table was pulled from immuneACCESS by TCRdb, which kept in-frame rearrangements only. Such tables lose some clones; where checked, under half of the loss comes from unresolved V genes, and the rest has no known cause. The V and J calls and clone size come from that table; D and trimming were worked out from the DNA. Across this sample there are over 100,000 clones, with around 96% seen only once. The ten largest clonotypes hold more than 3% of the sample.

Including cysteine and phenylalanine, the CDR3 has 14 amino acids. Solely the CDR3 DNA is kept, with 42 bases framed from the first base. From a lookup of the germline V gene (reference sequence), CDR1 and CDR2 are LNHDA and SQIVND. Remarks on this clone: Its recognized antigen is unknown. The germline gene is not matched at one end of the junction; a read error may be the cause. The sample holds other DNA sequences that translate to the same CDR3.

The sequences come from unstimulated CD8+ T cells sorted from spleen or lymph node cells, collected before intestinal transplant. The chain uses TRBV19 and TRBJ2-7; the junction holds 9 bases that match TRBD1. The clonotype was recovered from a human donor who received an intestinal transplant. The CDR3 sequence is CASSMGQGLDEQYF. The sequence in DNA is TGCGCCAGTAGTATGGGACAGGGATTGGACGAGCAGTACTTC.